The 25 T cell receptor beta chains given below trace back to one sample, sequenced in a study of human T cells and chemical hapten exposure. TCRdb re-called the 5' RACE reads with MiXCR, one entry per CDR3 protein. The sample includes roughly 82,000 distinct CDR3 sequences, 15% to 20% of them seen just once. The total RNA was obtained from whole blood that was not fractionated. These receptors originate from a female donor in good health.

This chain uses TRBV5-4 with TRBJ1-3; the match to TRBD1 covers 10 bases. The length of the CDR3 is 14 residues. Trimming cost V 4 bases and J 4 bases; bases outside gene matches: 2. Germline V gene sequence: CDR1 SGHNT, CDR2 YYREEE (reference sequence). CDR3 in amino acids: CASSADRGGNTIYF. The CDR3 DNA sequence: TGTGCCAGCAGCGCGGACAGGGGGGGAAACACCATATATTTT. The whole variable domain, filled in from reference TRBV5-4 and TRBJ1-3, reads ETGVTQSPTHLIKTRGQQVTLRCSSQSGHNTVSWYQQALGQGPQFIFQYYREEENGRGNFPPRFSGLQFPNYSSELNVNALELDDSALYLCASSADRGGNTIYFGEGSWLTVV.

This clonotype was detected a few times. This chain's CDR3 is CASSPVAGGRGNEQFF. CDR3 DNA sequence: TGTGCCAGCAGCCCTGTAGCGGGAGGGCGGGGGAATGAGCAGTTCTTC. V is TRBV12-3 or TRBV12-4 and J is TRBJ2-1; 11 nucleotides line up with TRBD2. The V gene end was trimmed by 6 bases and the J gene end by 7 bases; junction bases not matched to a gene: 11. There are 16 residues in the CDR3.

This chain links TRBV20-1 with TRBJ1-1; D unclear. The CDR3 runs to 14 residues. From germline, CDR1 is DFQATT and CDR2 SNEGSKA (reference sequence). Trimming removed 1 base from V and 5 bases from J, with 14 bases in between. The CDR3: CSARVGNGPTEAFF. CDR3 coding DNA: TGCAGTGCTAGAGTTGGGAACGGGCCAACTGAAGCTTTCTTT.

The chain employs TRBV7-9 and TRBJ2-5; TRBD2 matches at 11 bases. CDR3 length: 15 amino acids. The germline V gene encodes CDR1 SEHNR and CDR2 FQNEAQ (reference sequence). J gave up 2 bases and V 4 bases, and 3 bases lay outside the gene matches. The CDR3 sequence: CASSSWTSGQETQYF. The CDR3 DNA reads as TGTGCCAGCAGCTCCTGGACTAGCGGGCAAGAGACCCAGTACTTC.

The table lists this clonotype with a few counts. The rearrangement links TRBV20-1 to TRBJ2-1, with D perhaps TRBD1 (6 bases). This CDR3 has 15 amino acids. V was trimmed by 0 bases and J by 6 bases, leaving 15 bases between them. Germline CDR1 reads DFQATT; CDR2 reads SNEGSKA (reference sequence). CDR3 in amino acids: CSARDRREGGNEQFF. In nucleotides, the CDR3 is TGCAGTGCTAGAGATCGAAGGGAAGGGGGCAATGAGCAGTTCTTC.

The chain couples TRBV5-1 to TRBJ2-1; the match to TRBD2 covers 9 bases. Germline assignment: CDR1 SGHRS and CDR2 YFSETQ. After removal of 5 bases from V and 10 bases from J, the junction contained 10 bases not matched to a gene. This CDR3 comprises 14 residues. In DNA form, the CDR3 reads TGCGCCAGCAGACGTGGGACTAGCTTCTGGGAGCAGTTCTTC. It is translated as CASRRGTSFWEQFF.

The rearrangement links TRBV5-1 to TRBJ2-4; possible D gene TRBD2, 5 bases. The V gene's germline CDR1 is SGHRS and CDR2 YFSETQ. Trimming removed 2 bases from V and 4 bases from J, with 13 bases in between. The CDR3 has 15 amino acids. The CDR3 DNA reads TGCGCCAGCAGCTTTTTGGGAGAAGGAAAAAACATTCAGTACTTC. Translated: CASSFLGEGKNIQYF.

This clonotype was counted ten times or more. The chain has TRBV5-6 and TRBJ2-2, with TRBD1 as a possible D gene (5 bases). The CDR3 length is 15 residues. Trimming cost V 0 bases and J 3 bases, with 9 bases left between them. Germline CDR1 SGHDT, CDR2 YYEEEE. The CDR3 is CASSLVARDTGELFF. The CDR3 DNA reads TGTGCCAGCAGCTTGGTGGCCAGGGACACCGGGGAGCTGTTTTTT.

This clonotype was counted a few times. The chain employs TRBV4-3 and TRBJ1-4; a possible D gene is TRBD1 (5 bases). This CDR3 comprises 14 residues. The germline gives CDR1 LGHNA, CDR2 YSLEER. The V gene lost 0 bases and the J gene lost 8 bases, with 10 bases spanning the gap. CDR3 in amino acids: CASSQDRGSEKLFF. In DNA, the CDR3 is TGCGCCAGCAGCCAAGATAGGGGATCCGAAAAACTGTTTTTT.

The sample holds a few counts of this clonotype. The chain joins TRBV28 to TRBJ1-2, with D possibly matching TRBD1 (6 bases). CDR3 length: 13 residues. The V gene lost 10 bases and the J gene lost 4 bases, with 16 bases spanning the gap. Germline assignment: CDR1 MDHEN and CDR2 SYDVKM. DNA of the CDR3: TGTGCCACCAAGATAGGGGGGGCCTATGGCTACACCTTC. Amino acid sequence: CATKIGGAYGYTF.

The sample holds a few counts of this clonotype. CDR3 amino acids: CASSTTGERTEAFF. The CDR3 nucleotides are TGTGCCAGCAGTACCACAGGGGAGAGGACTGAAGCTTTCTTT. The chain is built from TRBV2 and TRBJ1-1; 7 nucleotides match TRBD1. Germline loops: CDR1 SNHLY, CDR2 FYNNEI. V trimming: 5 bases; J trimming: 5 bases; junction bases outside the gene matches: 8. CDR3 length equals 14 residues.

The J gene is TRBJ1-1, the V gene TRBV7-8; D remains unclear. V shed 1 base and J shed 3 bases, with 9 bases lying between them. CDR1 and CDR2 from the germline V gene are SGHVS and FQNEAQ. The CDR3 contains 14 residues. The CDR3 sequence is CASSLGERDTEAFF. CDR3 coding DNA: TGTGCCAGCAGCTTAGGAGAAAGGGACACTGAAGCTTTCTTT.

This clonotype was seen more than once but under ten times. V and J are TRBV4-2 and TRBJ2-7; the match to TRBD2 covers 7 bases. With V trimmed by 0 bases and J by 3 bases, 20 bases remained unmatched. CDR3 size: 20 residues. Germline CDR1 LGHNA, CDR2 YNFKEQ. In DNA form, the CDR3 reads TGTGCCAGCAGCCAAGATATATTAAATCGTGGGAGACTAGCTTTCTACGAGCAGTACTTC. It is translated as CASSQDILNRGRLAFYEQYF.

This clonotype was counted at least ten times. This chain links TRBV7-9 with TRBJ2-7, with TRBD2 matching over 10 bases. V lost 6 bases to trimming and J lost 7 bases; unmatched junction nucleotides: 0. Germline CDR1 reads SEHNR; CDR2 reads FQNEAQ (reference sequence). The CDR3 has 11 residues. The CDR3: CASSSGGEQYF. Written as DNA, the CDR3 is TGTGCCAGCAGTAGCGGGGGGGAGCAGTACTTC.

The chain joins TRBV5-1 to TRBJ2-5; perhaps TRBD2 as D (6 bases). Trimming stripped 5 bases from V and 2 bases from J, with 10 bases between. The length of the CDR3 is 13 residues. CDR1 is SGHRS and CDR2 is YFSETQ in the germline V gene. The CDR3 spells CASSQTSQETQYF. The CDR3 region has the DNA TGCGCCAGCAGTCAGACTAGTCAAGAGACCCAGTACTTC.

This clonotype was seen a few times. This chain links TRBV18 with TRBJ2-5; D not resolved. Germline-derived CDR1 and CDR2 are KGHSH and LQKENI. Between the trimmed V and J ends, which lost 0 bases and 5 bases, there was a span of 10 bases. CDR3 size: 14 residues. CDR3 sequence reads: CASSPPLAEETQYF. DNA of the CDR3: TGTGCCAGCTCACCACCTTTAGCTGAGGAGACCCAGTACTTC.

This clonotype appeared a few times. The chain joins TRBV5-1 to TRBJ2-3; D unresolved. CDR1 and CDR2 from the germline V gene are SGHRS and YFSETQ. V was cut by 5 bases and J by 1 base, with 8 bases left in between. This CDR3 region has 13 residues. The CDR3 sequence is CASRIGGTDTQYF. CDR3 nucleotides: TGCGCCAGCAGAATAGGTGGCACAGATACGCAGTATTTT.

The DNA of the CDR3 is TGTGCCAGCAGTCTGGCTCCTACAGGGGAGGTAAGAATGAACACTGAAGCTTTCTTT. This codes for CASSLAPTGEVRMNTEAFF. The rearrangement uses TRBV27 and TRBJ1-1, with TRBD1 identical over 7 bases. CDR1 is MNHEY and CDR2 is SMNVEV in the germline V gene (reference sequence). After removal of 5 bases from V and 0 bases from J, the junction contained 18 bases not matched to a gene. The CDR3 has 19 residues.

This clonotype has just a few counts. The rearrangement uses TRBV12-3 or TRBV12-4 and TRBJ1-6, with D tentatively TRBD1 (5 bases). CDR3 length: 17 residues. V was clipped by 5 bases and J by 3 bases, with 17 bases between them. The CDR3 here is CASSRRQSRLYNSPLHF. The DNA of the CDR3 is TGTGCCAGCAGTCGACGACAGTCCCGACTCTATAATTCACCCCTCCACTTT.

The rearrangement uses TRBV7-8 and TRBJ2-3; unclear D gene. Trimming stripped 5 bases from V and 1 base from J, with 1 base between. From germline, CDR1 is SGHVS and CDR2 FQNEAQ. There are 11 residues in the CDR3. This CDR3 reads CASSRTDTQYF. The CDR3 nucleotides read TGTGCCAGCAGCCGCACAGATACGCAGTATTTT.

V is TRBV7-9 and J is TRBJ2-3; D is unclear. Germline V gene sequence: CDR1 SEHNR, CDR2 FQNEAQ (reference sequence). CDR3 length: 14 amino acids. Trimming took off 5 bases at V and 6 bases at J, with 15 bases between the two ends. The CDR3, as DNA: TGTGCCAGCAGCCCATCAATCTCGGCCGATACGCAGTATTTT. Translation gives CASSPSISADTQYF.

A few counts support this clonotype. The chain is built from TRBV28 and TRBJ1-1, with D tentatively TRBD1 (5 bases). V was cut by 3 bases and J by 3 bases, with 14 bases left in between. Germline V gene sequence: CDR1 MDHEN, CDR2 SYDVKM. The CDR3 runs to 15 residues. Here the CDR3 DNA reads TGTGCCAGCAGTTTGCAGGGTCGTAAATACACTGAAGCTTTCTTT. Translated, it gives CASSLQGRKYTEAFF.

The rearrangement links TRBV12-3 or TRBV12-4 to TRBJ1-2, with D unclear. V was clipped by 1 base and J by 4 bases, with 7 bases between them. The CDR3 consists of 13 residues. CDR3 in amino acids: CASSLGGFYGYTF. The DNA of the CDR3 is TGTGCCAGCAGTTTAGGTGGGTTCTATGGCTACACCTTC.

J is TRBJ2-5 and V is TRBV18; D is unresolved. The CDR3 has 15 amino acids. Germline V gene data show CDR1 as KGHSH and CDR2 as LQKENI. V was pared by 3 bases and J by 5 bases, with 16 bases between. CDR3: CASSPRYGSGETQYF. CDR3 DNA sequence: TGTGCCAGCTCACCTCGCTACGGATCCGGGGAGACCCAGTACTTC.

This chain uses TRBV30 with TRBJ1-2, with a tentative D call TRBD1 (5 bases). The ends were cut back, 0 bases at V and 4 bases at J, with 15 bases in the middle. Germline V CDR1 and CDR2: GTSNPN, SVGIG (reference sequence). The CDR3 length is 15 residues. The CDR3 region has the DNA TGTGCCTGGAGTGTACTCGGCACAGGAACCTATGGCTACACCTTC. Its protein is CAWSVLGTGTYGYTF.